This T cell receptor beta chain was sequenced for a study of shared clonotypes between healthy human individuals. Study results and caveats: Inspection by rarefaction showed sorted-subset sequencing to be incomplete despite large depth. In general, naive subsets displayed greater estimated richness than memory subsets did.

Deep was the level used in running the assay. For each subset, genomic DNA was distributed in equal portions over several immunoSEQ plates. Method: immunoSEQ multiplex PCR; TCRdb's copy keeps in-frame clones and lacks some. This table has under 2,500,000 clones, more than 90% appearing once. This clone has just one count. The antigen remains undetermined. CDR1 is SGHDT and CDR2 is YYEEEE in the germline V gene. The CDR3 loop spans 14 amino acids. The J segment lost 2 bases and the V segment lost 6 bases, leaving 5 bases of the junction unmatched. The chain carries TRBV5-6 and TRBJ2-7; 10 nucleotides line up with TRBD2. This receptor was obtained from a man between 18 and 29 years old in good health. The sequenced sample was naive CD4+ T cells sorted from blood. Subset: CD45RA+ positively selected. This chain's CDR3 is CASNRLAGTYEQYF. In DNA, the CDR3 is TGTGCCAGCAACCGACTAGCGGGTACCTACGAGCAGTACTTC.